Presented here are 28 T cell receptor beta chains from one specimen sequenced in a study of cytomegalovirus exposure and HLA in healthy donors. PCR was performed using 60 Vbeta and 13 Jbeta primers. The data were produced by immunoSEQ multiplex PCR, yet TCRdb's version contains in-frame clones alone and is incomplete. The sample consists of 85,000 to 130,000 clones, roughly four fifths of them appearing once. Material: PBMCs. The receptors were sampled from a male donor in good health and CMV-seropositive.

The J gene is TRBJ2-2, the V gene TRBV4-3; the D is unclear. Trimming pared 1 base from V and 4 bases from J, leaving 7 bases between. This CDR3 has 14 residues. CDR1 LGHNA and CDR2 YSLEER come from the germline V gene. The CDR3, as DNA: TGCGCCAGCAGCCAAGTCTACGGCACCGGGGAGCTGTTTTTT. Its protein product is CASSQVYGTGELFF.

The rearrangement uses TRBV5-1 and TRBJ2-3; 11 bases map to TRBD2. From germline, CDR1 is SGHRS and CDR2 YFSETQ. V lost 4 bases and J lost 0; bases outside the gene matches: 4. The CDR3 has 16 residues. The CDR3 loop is CASSPVAGGSTDTQYF. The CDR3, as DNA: TGCGCCAGCAGCCCAGTAGCGGGGGGGAGCACAGATACGCAGTATTTT.

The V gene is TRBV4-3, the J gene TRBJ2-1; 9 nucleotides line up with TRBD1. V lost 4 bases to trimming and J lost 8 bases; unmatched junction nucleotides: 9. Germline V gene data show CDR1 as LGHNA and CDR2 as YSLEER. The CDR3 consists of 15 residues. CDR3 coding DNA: TGCGCCAGCAGCCGAGAGGGGGGACAGGGATATGAGCAGTTCTTC. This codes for CASSREGGQGYEQFF.

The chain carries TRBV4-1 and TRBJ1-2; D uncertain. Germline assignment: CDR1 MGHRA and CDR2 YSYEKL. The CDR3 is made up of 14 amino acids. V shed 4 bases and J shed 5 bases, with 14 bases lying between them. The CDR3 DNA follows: TGCGCCAGCAGCCGTAGCGTCGACTCGTATGGCTACACCTTC. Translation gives CASSRSVDSYGYTF.

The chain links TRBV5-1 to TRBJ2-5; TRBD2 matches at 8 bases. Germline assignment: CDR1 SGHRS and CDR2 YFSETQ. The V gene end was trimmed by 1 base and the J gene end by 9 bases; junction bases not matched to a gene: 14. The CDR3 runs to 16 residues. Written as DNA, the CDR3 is TGCGCCAGCAGCTTGAAGTCTAGCGGGCCCCTAGGAGCCCAGTACTTC. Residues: CASSLKSSGPLGAQYF.

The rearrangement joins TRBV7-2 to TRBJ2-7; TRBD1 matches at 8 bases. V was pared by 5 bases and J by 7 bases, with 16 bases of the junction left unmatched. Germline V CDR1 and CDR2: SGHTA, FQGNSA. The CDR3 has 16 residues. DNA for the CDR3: TGTGCCAGCAGCCCTCGGACAGGGCCTCCCAAATGGGAGCAGTACTTC. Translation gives CASSPRTGPPKWEQYF.

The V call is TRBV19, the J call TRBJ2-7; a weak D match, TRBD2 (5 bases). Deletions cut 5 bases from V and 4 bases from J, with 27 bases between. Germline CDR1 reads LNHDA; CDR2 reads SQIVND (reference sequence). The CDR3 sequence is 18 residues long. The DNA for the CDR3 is TGTGCCAGTAGTGGTCGTCTCGGCGGAGGTACTCCGGAGTACGAGCAGTACTTC. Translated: CASSGRLGGGTPEYEQYF.

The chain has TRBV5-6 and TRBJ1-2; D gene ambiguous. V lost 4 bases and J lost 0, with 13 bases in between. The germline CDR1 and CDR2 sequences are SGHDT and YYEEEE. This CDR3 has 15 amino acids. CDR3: CASSPPVAANYGYTF. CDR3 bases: TGTGCCAGCAGCCCCCCGGTCGCGGCTAACTATGGCTACACCTTC.

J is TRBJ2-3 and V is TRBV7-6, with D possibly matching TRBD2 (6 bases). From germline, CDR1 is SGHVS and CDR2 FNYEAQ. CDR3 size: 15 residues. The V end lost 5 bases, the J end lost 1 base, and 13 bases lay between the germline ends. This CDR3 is CASSPDWGGTDTQYF. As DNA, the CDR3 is TGTGCCAGCAGCCCGGATTGGGGGGGCACAGATACGCAGTATTTT. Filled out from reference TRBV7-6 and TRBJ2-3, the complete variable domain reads GAGVSQSPRYKVTKRGQDVALRCDPISGHVSLYWYRQALGQGPEFLTYFNYEAQQDKSGLPNDRFSAERPEGSISTLTIQRTEQRDSAMYRCASSPDWGGTDTQYFGPGTRLTVL.

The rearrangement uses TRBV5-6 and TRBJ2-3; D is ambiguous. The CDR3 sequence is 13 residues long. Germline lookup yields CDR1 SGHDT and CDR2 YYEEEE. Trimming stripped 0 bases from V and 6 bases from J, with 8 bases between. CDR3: CASSLDAVDTQYF. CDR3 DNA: TGTGCCAGCAGCTTGGACGCGGTGGATACGCAGTATTTT.

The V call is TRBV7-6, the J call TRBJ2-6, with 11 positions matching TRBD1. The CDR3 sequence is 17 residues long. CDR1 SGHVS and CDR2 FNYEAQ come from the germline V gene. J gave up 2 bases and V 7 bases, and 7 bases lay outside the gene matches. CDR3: CASTRTGGNPGANVLTF. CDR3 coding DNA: TGTGCCAGCACCCGGACAGGGGGCAACCCTGGGGCCAACGTCCTGACTTTC. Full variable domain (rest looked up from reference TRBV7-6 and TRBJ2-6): GAGVSQSPRYKVTKRGQDVALRCDPISGHVSLYWYRQALGQGPEFLTYFNYEAQQDKSGLPNDRFSAERPEGSISTLTIQRTEQRDSAMYRCASTRTGGNPGANVLTFGAGSRLTVL.

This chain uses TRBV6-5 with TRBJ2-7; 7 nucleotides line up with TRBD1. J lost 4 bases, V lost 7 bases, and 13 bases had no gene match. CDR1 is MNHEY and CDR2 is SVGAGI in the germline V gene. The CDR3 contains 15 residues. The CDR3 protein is CASIQRGQGSYEQYF. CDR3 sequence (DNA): TGTGCCAGCATCCAAAGGGGGCAGGGGAGTTACGAGCAGTACTTC.

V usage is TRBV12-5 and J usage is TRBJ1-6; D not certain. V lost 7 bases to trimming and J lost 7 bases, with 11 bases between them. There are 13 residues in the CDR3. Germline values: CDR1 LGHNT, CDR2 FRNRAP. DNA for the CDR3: TGTGCTAGTGCCTCAGGTCCGAATTCACCCCTCCACTTT. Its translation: CASASGPNSPLHF.

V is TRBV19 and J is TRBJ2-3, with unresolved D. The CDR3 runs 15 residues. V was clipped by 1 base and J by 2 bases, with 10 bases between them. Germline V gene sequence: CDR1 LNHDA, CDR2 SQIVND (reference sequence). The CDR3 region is CASSIAPITTDTQYF. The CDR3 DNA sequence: TGTGCCAGTAGTATAGCCCCTATCACCACAGATACGCAGTATTTT.

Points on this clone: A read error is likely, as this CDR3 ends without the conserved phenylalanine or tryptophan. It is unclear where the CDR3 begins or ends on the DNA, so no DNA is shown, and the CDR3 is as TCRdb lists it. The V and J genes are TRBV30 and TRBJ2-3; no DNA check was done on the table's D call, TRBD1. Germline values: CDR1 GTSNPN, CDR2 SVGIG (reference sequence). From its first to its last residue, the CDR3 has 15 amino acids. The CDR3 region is CAWSVLQAGVNEQFL.

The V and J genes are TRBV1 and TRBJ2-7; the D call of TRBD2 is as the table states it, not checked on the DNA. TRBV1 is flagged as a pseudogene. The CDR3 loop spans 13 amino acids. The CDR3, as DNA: TGCACCAGCAGAGGAAGCGGGGTCTACGAGCAGTACTTC. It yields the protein CTSRGSGVYEQYF.

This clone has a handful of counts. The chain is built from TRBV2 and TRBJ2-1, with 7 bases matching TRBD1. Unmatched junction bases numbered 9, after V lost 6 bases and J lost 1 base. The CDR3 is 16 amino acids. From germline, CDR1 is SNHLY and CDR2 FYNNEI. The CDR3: CASSYTPGQSYNEQFF. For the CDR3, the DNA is TGTGCCAGCAGCTATACCCCGGGACAGTCCTACAATGAGCAGTTCTTC.

This CDR3 reads CASSFRTSGDNEQFF. CDR3 DNA: TGTGCCAGCAGCTTTCGGACTAGCGGGGACAATGAGCAGTTCTTC. The chain employs TRBV5-4 and TRBJ2-1; 12 nucleotides line up with TRBD2. V shed 2 bases and J 5 bases; nucleotides not matched to a gene: 2. CDR1 and CDR2 from the germline V gene are SGHNT and YYREEE (reference sequence). CDR3 length equals 15 residues. Full variable domain (remainder filled in from reference TRBV5-4 and TRBJ2-1): ETGVTQSPTHLIKTRGQQVTLRCSSQSGHNTVSWYQQALGQGPQFIFQYYREEENGRGNFPPRFSGLQFPNYSSELNVNALELDDSALYLCASSFRTSGDNEQFFGPGTRLTVL.

The CDR3 sequence: CAISDSGGGQGSYNEQFF. In DNA form, the CDR3 reads TGTGCCATCAGTGATTCCGGGGGGGGGCAGGGCTCCTACAATGAGCAGTTCTTC. V and J are TRBV10-3 and TRBJ2-1; TRBD2 aligns across 8 bases. The CDR3 sequence is 18 residues long. The trim removed 3 bases at V and 0 bases at J, leaving 10 bases unmatched. CDR1 ENHRY and CDR2 SYGVKD come from the germline V gene.

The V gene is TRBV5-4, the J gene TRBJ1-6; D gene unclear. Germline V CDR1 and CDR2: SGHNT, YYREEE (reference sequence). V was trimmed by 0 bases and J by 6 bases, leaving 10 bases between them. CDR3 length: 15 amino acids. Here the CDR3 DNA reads TGTGCCAGCAGCTTGGACCGGGAATTTAATTCACCCCTCCACTTT. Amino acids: CASSLDREFNSPLHF. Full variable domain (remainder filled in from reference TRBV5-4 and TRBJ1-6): ETGVTQSPTHLIKTRGQQVTLRCSSQSGHNTVSWYQQALGQGPQFIFQYYREEENGRGNFPPRFSGLQFPNYSSELNVNALELDDSALYLCASSLDREFNSPLHFGNGTRLTVT.

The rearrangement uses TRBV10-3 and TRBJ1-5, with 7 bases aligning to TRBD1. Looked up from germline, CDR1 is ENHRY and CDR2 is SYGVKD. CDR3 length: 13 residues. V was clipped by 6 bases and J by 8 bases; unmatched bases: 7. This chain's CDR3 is CAISAGGEEPQHF. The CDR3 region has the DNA TGTGCCATCAGCGCAGGGGGAGAGGAGCCCCAGCATTTT.

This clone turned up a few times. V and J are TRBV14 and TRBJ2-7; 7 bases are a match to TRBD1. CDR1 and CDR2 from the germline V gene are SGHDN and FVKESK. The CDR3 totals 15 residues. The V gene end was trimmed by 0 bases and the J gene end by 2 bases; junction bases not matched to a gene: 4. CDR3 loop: CASSQDWDRAYEQYF. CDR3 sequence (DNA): TGTGCCAGCAGCCAAGACTGGGACAGAGCCTACGAGCAGTACTTC.

The DNA for the CDR3 is TGTGCCTGGACCCTGGGGCACCTGAACACTGAAGCTTTCTTT. This encodes CAWTLGHLNTEAFF. The rearrangement uses TRBV30 and TRBJ1-1, with a weak D call TRBD1 (5 bases). This CDR3 spans 14 amino acids. The V and J ends lost 4 bases and 0 bases respectively, with 12 bases between them. Germline loops: CDR1 GTSNPN, CDR2 SVGIG (reference sequence). Filled out from reference TRBV30 and TRBJ1-1, the complete variable domain reads SQTIHQWPATLVQPVGSPLSLECTVEGTSNPNLYWYRQAAGRGLQLLFYSVGIGQISSEVPQNLSASRPQDRQFILSSKKLLLSDSGFYLCAWTLGHLNTEAFFGQGTRLTVV.

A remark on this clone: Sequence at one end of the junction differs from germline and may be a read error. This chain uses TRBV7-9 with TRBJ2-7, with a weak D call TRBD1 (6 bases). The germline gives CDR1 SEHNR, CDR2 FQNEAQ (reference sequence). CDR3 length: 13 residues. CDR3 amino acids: CASSNHRVYGQYF. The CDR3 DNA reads TGTGCCAGCAGCAACCACAGGGTCTACGGGCAGTACTTC. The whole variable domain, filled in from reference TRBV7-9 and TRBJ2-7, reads DTGVSQNPRHKITKRGQNVTFRCDPISEHNRLYWYRQTLGQGPEFLTYFQNEAQLEKSRLLSDRFSAERPKGSFSTLEIQRTEQGDSAMYLCASSNHRVYGQYFGPGTRLTVT.

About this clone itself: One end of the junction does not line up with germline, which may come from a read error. The CDR3 nucleotides read TGTGCCAGCAGCCTAGCAGCAGGCTTCGAGCAGTTCTTC. Translation gives CASSLAAGFEQFF. The chain links TRBV7-2 to TRBJ2-1, with D maybe TRBD2 (5 bases). The germline gives CDR1 SGHTA, CDR2 FQGNSA. The CDR3 has 13 amino acids.

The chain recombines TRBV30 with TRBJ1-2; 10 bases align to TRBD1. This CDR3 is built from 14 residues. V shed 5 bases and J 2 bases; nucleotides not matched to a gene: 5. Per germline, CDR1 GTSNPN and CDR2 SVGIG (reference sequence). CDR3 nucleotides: TGTGCCTGGGACTCGGGACAGGGGAACTATGGCTACACCTTC. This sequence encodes CAWDSGQGNYGYTF.

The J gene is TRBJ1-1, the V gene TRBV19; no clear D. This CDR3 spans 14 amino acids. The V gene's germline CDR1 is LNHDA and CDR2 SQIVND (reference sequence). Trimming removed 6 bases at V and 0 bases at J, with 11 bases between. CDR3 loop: CASRGRVMNTEAFF. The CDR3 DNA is TGTGCCAGTAGAGGTCGGGTAATGAACACTGAAGCTTTCTTT.

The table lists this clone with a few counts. The CDR3 region has the DNA TGTGCCAGCAGTTACCAGGGACAGGGGGAATCGTATGGCTACACCTTC. This translates into CASSYQGQGESYGYTF. The chain couples TRBV6-5 to TRBJ1-2; 11 bases are a match to TRBD1. The CDR3 covers 16 residues. CDR1 is MNHEY and CDR2 is SVGAGI in the germline V gene. Germline trimming cut 2 bases from V and 5 bases from J; bases unmatched to any gene: 7.